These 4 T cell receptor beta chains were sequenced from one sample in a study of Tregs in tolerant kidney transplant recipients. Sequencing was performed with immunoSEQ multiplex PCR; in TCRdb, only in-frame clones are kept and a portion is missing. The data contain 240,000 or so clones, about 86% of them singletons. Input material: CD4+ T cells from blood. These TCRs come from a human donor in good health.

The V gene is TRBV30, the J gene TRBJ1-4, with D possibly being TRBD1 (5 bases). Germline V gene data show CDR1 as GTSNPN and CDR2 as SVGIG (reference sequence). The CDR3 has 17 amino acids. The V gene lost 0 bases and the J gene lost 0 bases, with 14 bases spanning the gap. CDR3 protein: CAWSVGFDRTTNEKLFF. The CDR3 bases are TGTGCCTGGAGTGTCGGGTTCGACAGAACAACTAATGAAAAACTGTTTTTT.

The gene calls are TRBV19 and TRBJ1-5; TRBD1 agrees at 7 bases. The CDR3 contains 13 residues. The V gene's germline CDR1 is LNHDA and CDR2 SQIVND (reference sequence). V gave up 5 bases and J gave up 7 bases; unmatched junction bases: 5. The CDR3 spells CASSGDSQQPQHF. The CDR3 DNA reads TGTGCCAGTAGTGGGGACAGCCAACAGCCCCAGCATTTT. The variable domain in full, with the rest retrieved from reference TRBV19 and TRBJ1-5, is DGGITQSPKYLFRKEGQNVTLSCEQNLNHDAMYWYRQDPGQGLRLIYYSQIVNDFQKGDIAEGYSVSREKKESFPLTVTSAQKNPTAFYLCASSGDSQQPQHFGDGTRLSIL.

DNA for the CDR3: TGTGCCAGCAGCGTAGGTCAGCTCTCGGGGGAGCTGTTTTTT. Protein product: CASSVGQLSGELFF. This chain uses TRBV9 with TRBJ2-2; D ambiguous. The V end was cut by 0 bases, the J end by 8 bases, with 11 bases between. The CDR3 covers 14 residues. The germline V gene encodes CDR1 SGDLS and CDR2 YYNGEE.

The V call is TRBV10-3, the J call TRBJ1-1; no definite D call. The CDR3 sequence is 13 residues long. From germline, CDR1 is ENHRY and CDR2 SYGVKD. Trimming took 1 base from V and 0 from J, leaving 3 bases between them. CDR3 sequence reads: CAISELLNTEAFF. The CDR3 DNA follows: TGTGCCATCAGTGAGTTACTGAACACTGAAGCTTTCTTT.